Listed below are T cell receptor beta chains from one sample, sequenced in a study of Ad26.COV2.S vaccination and SARS-CoV-2 variants. Here immunoSEQ multiplex PCR was the method, and the copy in TCRdb shows in-frame clones only, minus some. Of about 470,000 clones listed, 90% are singletons. The sequences come from peripheral blood, collected in a trial of Ad26.COV2.S vaccine versus placebo. Receptors were obtained from a person between 18 and 65 years old who received the Ad26.COV2.S COVID-19 vaccine or a placebo. CDR3s include the opening cysteine and the closing phenylalanine or tryptophan. D genes are given only for firm matches. Not all rows give a size; the values are once, few, many and, for expanded clones, a class.

NA once TRBJ1-1 TRBV7-9 CASSPYYGRAATEAFF TGTGCCAGCAGCCCCTACTACGGCAGGGCGGCCACTGAAGCTTTCTTT
NA NA TRBJ1-5 TRBV3-1/TRBV3-2 CASSQGGGNGNQPQHF TGTGCCAGCAGCCAAGGGGGGGGGAATGGCAATCAGCCCCAGCATTTT
NA NA TRBJ2-2 TRBV5-1 CASSFQENGELFF TGCGCCAGCAGCTTCCAGGAGAACGGGGAGCTGTTTTTT
TRBD1 NA TRBJ1-5 TRBV28 CASSFNPGQGDYSNQPQHF TGTGCCAGCAGTTTCAATCCGGGACAGGGGGATTATAGCAATCAGCCCCAGCATTTT
NA once TRBJ1-4 TRBV7-9 CASSSGTRDPKATNEKLFF TGTGCCAGCAGCTCCGGGACGAGAGACCCGAAGGCAACTAATGAAAAACTGTTTTTT
NA NA TRBJ1-5 TRBV28 CASTEGPMRNQPQHF TGTGCCAGCACTGAGGGACCTATGCGCAATCAGCCCCAGCATTTT
TRBD1 NA TRBJ1-5 TRBV27 CASSPGQFNQPQHF TGTGCCAGCAGTCCGGGACAGTTTAATCAGCCCCAGCATTTT
NA NA TRBJ1-5 TRBV6-2/TRBV6-3 CASSDTGPQHNQPQHF TGTGCCAGCAGTGATACAGGACCCCAGCACAATCAGCCCCAGCATTTT
TRBD2 NA TRBJ2-7 TRBV28 CASSPAWGSGSYEQYF TGTGCCAGCAGTCCCGCCTGGGGAAGCGGGAGCTACGAGCAGTACTTC
TRBD2 NA TRBJ2-7 TRBV2 CASSEESGRTYEQYF TGTGCCAGCAGTGAAGAAAGCGGGAGAACTTACGAGCAGTACTTC
NA NA TRBJ2-7 TRBV27 CASSLFPGSHEQYF TGTGCCAGCAGTTTATTCCCCGGCAGCCACGAGCAGTACTTC
NA NA TRBJ2-7 TRBV4-1 CASSQDWAGAALSYEQYF TGCGCCAGCAGCCAAGATTGGGCAGGGGCTGCTTTGTCCTACGAGCAGTACTTC
NA NA TRBJ2-3 TRBV11-2 CASSIRQVGTDTQYF TGTGCCAGCAGCATTCGACAGGTTGGCACAGATACGCAGTATTTT
TRBD1 NA TRBJ1-3 TRBV7-8 CASSLVQGAEGNTIYF TGTGCCAGCAGCTTAGTGCAGGGGGCAGAAGGAAACACCATATATTTT
NA NA TRBJ1-3 TRBV12-3/TRBV12-4 CASDAAGNTIYF TGTGCCAGCGACGCGGCTGGAAACACCATATATTTT
TRBD1 NA TRBJ2-1 TRBV11-2 CASSSSPGQGINEQFF TGTGCCAGCAGCTCGAGCCCGGGACAGGGGATCAATGAGCAGTTCTTC
NA NA TRBJ2-3 TRBV7-9 CASSKTTGVDTQYF TGTGCCAGCAGCAAAACCACGGGAGTAGATACGCAGTATTTT
NA NA TRBJ1-2 TRBV7-2 CASSLAIGAVSTGYTF TGTGCCAGCAGCTTAGCTATCGGGGCCGTTTCAACCGGCTACACCTTC
TRBD2 NA TRBJ2-7 TRBV25-1 CASSEWGLGYEQYF TGTGCCAGCAGTGAGTGGGGACTAGGCTACGAGCAGTACTTC
TRBD1 once TRBJ1-6 TRBV5-5 CASSLQGDYNSPLHF TGTGCCAGCAGCTTGCAGGGGGACTATAATTCACCCCTCCACTTT
TRBD2 NA TRBJ2-7 TRBV7-9 CASSLTAGGPYEQYF TGTGCCAGCAGCTTAACAGCGGGAGGGCCCTACGAGCAGTACTTC
NA NA TRBJ2-5 TRBV5-6 CASSLATAGWETQYF TGTGCCAGCAGCTTGGCCACGGCAGGGTGGGAGACCCAGTACTTC
NA NA TRBJ2-3 TRBV7-2 CASSSEIYTQYF TGTGCCAGCAGCTCCGAAATTTATACGCAGTATTTT
NA once TRBJ2-2 TRBV9 CASSVEAGTGELFF TGTGCCAGCAGCGTAGAGGCAGGGACCGGGGAGCTGTTTTTT
TRBD1 NA TRBJ2-2 TRBV3-1/TRBV3-2 CASSFGQGPGGELFF TGTGCCAGCAGTTTCGGACAGGGGCCAGGCGGGGAGCTGTTTTTT
NA NA TRBJ1-2 TRBV7-2 CASSSRREGGYTF TGTGCCAGCAGCTCCCGGAGGGAGGGGGGCTACACCTTC
NA NA TRBJ1-2 TRBV6-1 CASSEARSSFTFNYGYTF TGTGCCAGCAGTGAAGCGCGGAGTAGCTTCACCTTTAACTATGGCTACACCTTC
NA NA TRBJ2-3 TRBV5-6 CASSFFSGSTDTQYF TGTGCCAGCAGCTTTTTCAGCGGGAGCACAGATACGCAGTATTTT